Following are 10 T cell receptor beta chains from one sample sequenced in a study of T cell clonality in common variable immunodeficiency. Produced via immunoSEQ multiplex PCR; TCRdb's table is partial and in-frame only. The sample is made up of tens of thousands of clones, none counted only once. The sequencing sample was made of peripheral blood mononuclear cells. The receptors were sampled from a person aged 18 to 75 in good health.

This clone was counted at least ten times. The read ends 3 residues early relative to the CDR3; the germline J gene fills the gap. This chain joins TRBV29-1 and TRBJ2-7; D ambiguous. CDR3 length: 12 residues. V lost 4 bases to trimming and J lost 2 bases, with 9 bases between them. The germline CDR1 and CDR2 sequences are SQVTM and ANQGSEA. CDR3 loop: CSVGAMAYEQYF. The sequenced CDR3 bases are TGCAGCGTTGGGGCGATGGCCTACGAG.

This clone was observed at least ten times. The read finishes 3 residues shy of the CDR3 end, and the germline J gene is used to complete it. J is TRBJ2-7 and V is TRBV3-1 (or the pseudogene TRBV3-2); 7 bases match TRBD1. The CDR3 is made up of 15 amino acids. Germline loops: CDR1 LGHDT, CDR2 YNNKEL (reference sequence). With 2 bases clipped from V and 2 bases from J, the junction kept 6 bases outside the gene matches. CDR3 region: CASSQPGDRTYEQYF. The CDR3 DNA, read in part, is TGTGCCAGCAGCCAACCCGGGGACAGAACCTACGAG.

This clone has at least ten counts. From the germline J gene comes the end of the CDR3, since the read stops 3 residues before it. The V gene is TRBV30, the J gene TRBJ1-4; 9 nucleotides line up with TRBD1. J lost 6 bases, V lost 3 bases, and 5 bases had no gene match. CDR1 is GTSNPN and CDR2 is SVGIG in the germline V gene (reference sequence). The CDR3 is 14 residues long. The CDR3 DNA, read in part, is TGTGCCTGGAGATCGGGACAGGGTGATGAAAAA. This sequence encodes CAWRSGQGDEK. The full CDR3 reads CAWRSGQGDEKLFF. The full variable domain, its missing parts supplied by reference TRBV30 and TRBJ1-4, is SQTIHQWPATLVQPVGSPLSLECTVEGTSNPNLYWYRQAAGRGLQLLFYSVGIGQISSEVPQNLSASRPQDRQFILSSKKLLLSDSGFYLCAWRSGQGDEKLFFGSGTQLSVL.

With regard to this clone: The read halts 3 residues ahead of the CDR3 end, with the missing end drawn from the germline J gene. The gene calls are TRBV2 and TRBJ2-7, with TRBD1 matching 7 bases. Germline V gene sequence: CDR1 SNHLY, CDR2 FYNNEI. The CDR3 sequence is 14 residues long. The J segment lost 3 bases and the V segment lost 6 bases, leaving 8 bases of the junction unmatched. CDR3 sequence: CASRIDRVVYEQYF. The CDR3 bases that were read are TGTGCCAGCAGAATCGACAGGGTCGTCTACGAG.

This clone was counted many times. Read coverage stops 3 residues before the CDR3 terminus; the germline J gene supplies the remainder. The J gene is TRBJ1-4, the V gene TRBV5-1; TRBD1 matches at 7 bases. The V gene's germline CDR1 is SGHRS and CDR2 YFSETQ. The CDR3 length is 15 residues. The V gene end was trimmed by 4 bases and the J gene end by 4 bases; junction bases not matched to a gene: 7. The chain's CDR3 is CASSGGTAGNEKLFF. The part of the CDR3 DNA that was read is TGCGCCAGCAGCGGAGGGACAGCGGGTAATGAAAAA. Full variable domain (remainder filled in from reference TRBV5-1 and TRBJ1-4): KAGVTQTPRYLIKTRGQQVTLSCSPISGHRSVSWYQQTPGQGLQFLFEYFSETQRNKGNFPGRFSGRQFSNSRSEMNVSTLELGDSALYLCASSGGTAGNEKLFFGSGTQLSVL.

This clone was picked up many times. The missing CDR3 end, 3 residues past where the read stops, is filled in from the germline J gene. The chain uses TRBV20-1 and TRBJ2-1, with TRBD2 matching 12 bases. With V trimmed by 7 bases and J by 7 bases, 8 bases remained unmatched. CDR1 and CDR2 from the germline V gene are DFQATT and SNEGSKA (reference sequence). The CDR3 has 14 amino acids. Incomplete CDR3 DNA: TGCAGTGTCCCCGGGACTAGCGGGCAGAATGAG. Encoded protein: CSVPGTSGQNE. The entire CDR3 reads CSVPGTSGQNEQFF.

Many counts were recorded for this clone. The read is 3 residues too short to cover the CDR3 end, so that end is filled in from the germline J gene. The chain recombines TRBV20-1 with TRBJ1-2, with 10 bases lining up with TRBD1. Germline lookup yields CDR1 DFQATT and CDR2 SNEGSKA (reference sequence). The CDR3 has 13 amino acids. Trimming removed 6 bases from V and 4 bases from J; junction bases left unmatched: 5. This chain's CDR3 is CSAKGQGSYGYTF. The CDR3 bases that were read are TGCAGTGCCAAGGGACAGGGGAGCTATGGC.

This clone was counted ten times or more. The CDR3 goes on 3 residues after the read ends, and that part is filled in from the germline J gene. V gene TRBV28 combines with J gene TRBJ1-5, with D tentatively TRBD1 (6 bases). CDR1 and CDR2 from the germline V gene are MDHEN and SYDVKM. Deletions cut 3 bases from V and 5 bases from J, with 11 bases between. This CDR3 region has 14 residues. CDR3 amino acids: CASSFRGWDQPQHF. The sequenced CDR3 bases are TGTGCCAGCAGTTTCAGGGGATGGGATCAGCCC.

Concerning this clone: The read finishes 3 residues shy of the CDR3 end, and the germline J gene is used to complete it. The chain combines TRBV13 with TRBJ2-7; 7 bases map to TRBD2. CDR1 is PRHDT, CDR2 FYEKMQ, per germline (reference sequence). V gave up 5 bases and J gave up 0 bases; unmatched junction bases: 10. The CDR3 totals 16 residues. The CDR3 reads CASSPPGTTISYEQYF. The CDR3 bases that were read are TGTGCCAGCAGCCCACCGGGGACTACGATCTCCTACGAG.

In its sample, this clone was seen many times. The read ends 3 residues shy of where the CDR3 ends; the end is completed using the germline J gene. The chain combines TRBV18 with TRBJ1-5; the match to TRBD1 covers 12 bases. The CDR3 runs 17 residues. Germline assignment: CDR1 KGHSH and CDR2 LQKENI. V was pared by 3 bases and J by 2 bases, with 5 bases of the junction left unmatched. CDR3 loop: CASSPQGTGGGNQPQHF. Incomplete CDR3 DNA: TGTGCCAGCTCACCCCAGGGGACAGGGGGCGGCAATCAGCCC.